These 14 T cell receptor beta chains were all obtained from the same sample, sequenced in a study of cytotoxic CD8 clonotypes in ibrutinib-treated CLL. Sequencing used immunoSEQ multiplex PCR; TCRdb keeps in-frame clones, though not all of them. The sample lists over 95,000 clones, more than 55% occurring once. The specimen was PBMCs, collected after 24 months of ibrutinib treatment. The receptors come from a human donor with chronic lymphocytic leukemia.

This chain uses TRBV20-1 with TRBJ2-1; perhaps TRBD2 as D (5 bases). Germline CDR1 and CDR2: DFQATT and SNEGSKA (reference sequence). Between the trimmed V and J ends, which lost 3 bases and 10 bases, there was a span of 10 bases. The CDR3 runs 11 residues. CDR3 sequence reads: CSASYGVEQFF. The CDR3 coding sequence is TGCAGTGCTAGTTACGGGGTAGAGCAGTTCTTC.

The chain carries TRBV5-1 and TRBJ2-1, with D possibly called TRBD1 or TRBD2 (5 bases each). The germline V gene has CDR1 SGHRS and CDR2 YFSETQ. V was pared by 2 bases and J by 10 bases, with 19 bases between. The CDR3 runs 15 residues. The CDR3 nucleotides read TGCGCCAGCAGCTTTAGGTCGGGGCCAAGCTTCGAGCAGTTCTTC. This codes for CASSFRSGPSFEQFF.

The chain is built from TRBV27 and TRBJ2-1; 13 bases align to TRBD2. Germline values: CDR1 MNHEY, CDR2 SMNVEV (reference sequence). The CDR3 consists of 14 residues. Unmatched junction bases numbered 6, after V lost 8 bases and J lost 8 bases. The CDR3 loop reads CASQTSGGSDEQFF. CDR3 sequence (DNA): TGTGCCAGCCAGACTAGCGGGGGGTCGGATGAGCAGTTCTTC.

This clone has a count of ten or more. The chain employs TRBV4-1 and TRBJ1-2; D is undetermined. Germline V lookup: CDR1 MGHRA, CDR2 YSYEKL. V lost 0 bases, J lost 2 bases, and 7 bases lay in between. The CDR3 totals 14 residues. The CDR3 sequence: CASSQDGGNYGYTF. The CDR3 DNA is TGCGCCAGCAGCCAAGACGGAGGGAACTATGGCTACACCTTC.

The V and J genes are TRBV2 and TRBJ1-5; D not resolved. Germline-derived CDR1 and CDR2 are SNHLY and FYNNEI. The V end was cut by 3 bases, the J end by 3 bases, with 6 bases between. CDR3 length: 13 amino acids. CDR3 sequence reads: CASSDLPNQPQHF. CDR3 nucleotide sequence: TGTGCCAGCAGTGACCTACCCAATCAGCCCCAGCATTTT.

J is TRBJ1-6 and V is TRBV2; 8 nucleotides align to TRBD1. The CDR3 has 16 amino acids. Germline CDR1 SNHLY, CDR2 FYNNEI. Losses at the gene ends were 5 bases for V and 6 bases for J; bases not matched to a gene: 9. The DNA of the CDR3 is TGTGCCAGCAGTAATCCAGGGACAGGCTCTAATTCACCCCTCCACTTT. Encoded protein: CASSNPGTGSNSPLHF. Variable domain in full (rest from reference TRBV2 and TRBJ1-6): EPEVTQTPSHQVTQMGQEVILRCVPISNHLYFYWYRQILGQKVEFLVSFYNNEISEKSEIFDDQFSVERPDGSNFTLKIRSTKLEDSAMYFCASSNPGTGSNSPLHFGNGTRLTVT.

The chain links TRBV4-1 to TRBJ2-7; D not certain. The CDR3 is 14 residues long. Looked up from germline, CDR1 is MGHRA and CDR2 is YSYEKL. With 1 base removed from V and 2 bases from J, the gap between germline ends came to 9 bases. CDR3: CASSQVGPTYEQYF. The CDR3 DNA is TGCGCCAGCAGCCAAGTTGGTCCTACCTACGAGCAGTACTTC.

This clone has a handful of counts. The chain links TRBV2 to TRBJ2-3; TRBD1 might be the D (5 bases). In germline, CDR1 is SNHLY, CDR2 FYNNEI. This CDR3 comprises 14 residues. V dropped 5 bases and J dropped 3 bases, with 12 bases sitting between them. The CDR3 spells CASSTGGWTDTQYF. The CDR3 region has the DNA TGTGCCAGCAGTACAGGTGGATGGACAGATACGCAGTATTTT.

The rearrangement uses TRBV5-1 and TRBJ2-5, with D perhaps being TRBD1 or TRBD2 (6 bases each). The germline V and J ends were trimmed by 5 bases and 2 bases, with 22 bases remaining between them. Germline V gene data show CDR1 as SGHRS and CDR2 as YFSETQ. This CDR3 has 17 residues. The CDR3 sequence is CASRLFGGAYIQETQYF. CDR3 coding DNA: TGCGCCAGCAGGTTGTTCGGGGGCGCCTACATACAAGAGACCCAGTACTTC.

This rearrangement joins TRBV5-1 to TRBJ1-5; 9 bases match TRBD1. Germline V gives CDR1 SGHRS, CDR2 YFSETQ. The CDR3 totals 13 residues. After removal of 3 bases from V and 10 bases from J, the junction contained 5 bases not matched to a gene. The CDR3 spells CASSWDRASPQHF. The CDR3 DNA reads TGCGCCAGCAGCTGGGACAGGGCGAGTCCCCAGCATTTT.

V is TRBV5-4 and J is TRBJ2-3; 15 bases align to TRBD2. The V and J ends lost 2 bases and 3 bases, in that order; junction bases with no gene match: 4. Germline CDR1 SGHNT, CDR2 YYREEE (reference sequence). The CDR3 spans 17 residues. The CDR3 sequence is CASSFKGTSGGTDTQYF. The CDR3 DNA reads TGTGCCAGCAGCTTTAAGGGGACTAGCGGGGGGACAGATACGCAGTATTTT.

This sequence joins TRBV19 and TRBJ2-7; the match to TRBD1 covers 11 bases. The CDR3 spans 14 residues. Trimming removed 4 bases from V and 5 bases from J; junction bases left unmatched: 4. From germline, CDR1 is LNHDA and CDR2 SQIVND (reference sequence). The CDR3 spells CASSTRTGGNEQYF. As DNA, the CDR3 is TGTGCCAGTAGTACAAGGACAGGGGGCAACGAGCAGTACTTC. The full variable domain, with the rest looked up from reference TRBV19 and TRBJ2-7, is DGGITQSPKYLFRKEGQNVTLSCEQNLNHDAMYWYRQDPGQGLRLIYYSQIVNDFQKGDIAEGYSVSREKKESFPLTVTSAQKNPTAFYLCASSTRTGGNEQYFGPGTRLTVT.

CDR3 sequence reads: CASRPDRGSGPLHF. In DNA, the CDR3 is TGTGCCAGCAGACCCGACAGGGGAAGTGGACCCCTCCACTTT. The chain joins TRBV2 to TRBJ1-6, with 8 bases aligning to TRBD1. The CDR3 has 14 amino acids. The ends lost 6 bases at V and 12 bases at J; junction bases unmatched: 10. The V gene's germline CDR1 is SNHLY and CDR2 FYNNEI.

CDR3 sequence reads: CASSSLPGTGFDGNTIYF. For the CDR3, the DNA is TGTGCCAGCAGTTCTCTTCCCGGGACAGGGTTTGATGGAAACACCATATATTTT. This chain uses TRBV28 with TRBJ1-3; TRBD1 agrees at 9 bases. J was trimmed by 3 bases and V by 4 bases; bases with no gene match: 13. This CDR3 is 18 amino acids long. Germline CDR1 and CDR2: MDHEN and SYDVKM.